Listed below are T cell receptor beta chains from one sample, sequenced in a study of T cell responses to AZD1222 COVID-19 vaccine. The method was immunoSEQ multiplex PCR; TCRdb's version includes in-frame clones alone and lacks a portion of them. Here the sample spans roughly 56,000 clones, around 81% being singletons. This sample comprised peripheral blood, obtained 28 days after the second AZD1222 dose. The receptors come from an adult who received the AZD1222 COVID-19 vaccine. Each CDR3 is given with its conserved first and last residue. Each record gives: CDR3 DNA, CDR3 protein, clone size, D gene, J gene, V gene. D genes are given only for firm matches. Some rows mark clone size as missing; the rest say once, few, many or name a class of expanded clone.

CDR3nt: TGTGCCAGCTCATCCGGAGGGCGGGCGAGGGGCGAGCAGTACTTC
CDR3aa: CASSSGGRARGEQYF
abundance: few
d_gene: NA
j_gene: TRBJ2-7
v_gene: TRBV18

CDR3nt: TGTGCCGCCCGCGGGGCCCTGGGGGAAAAACTGTTTTTT
CDR3aa: CAARGALGEKLFF
abundance: NA
d_gene: NA
j_gene: TRBJ1-4
v_gene: TRBV6-5

CDR3nt: TGTGCCATCAGTGAGCCAGGGGGCCCGTTGAATGAGCAGTTCTTC
CDR3aa: CAISEPGGPLNEQFF
abundance: NA
d_gene: TRBD1
j_gene: TRBJ2-1
v_gene: TRBV10-3

CDR3nt: TGTGCCAGCAGCTCGTCAATATGGGGGGAGCAGTACTTC
CDR3aa: CASSSSIWGEQYF
abundance: few
d_gene: NA
j_gene: TRBJ2-7
v_gene: TRBV11-3

CDR3nt: TGTGCCAGCAGCCAAGATGGTCGGGGACACAGAGAAGCTTTCTTT
CDR3aa: CASSQDGRGHREAFF
abundance: NA
d_gene: NA
j_gene: TRBJ1-1
v_gene: TRBV3-1/TRBV3-2

CDR3nt: TGTGCCAGCAGCCCCCGGACTAGCGGGGCCTACGAGCAGTACTTC
CDR3aa: CASSPRTSGAYEQYF
abundance: NA
d_gene: TRBD2
j_gene: TRBJ2-7
v_gene: TRBV11-2

CDR3nt: TGTGCCAGCAGTTTACAGGGGGAGTCCGGCTACACCTTC
CDR3aa: CASSLQGESGYTF
abundance: NA
d_gene: TRBD1
j_gene: TRBJ1-2
v_gene: TRBV27

CDR3nt: TGTGCCAGTAGTAACCACAGGGTGGCCTTAGATGGCTACACCTTC
CDR3aa: CASSNHRVALDGYTF
abundance: once
d_gene: NA
j_gene: TRBJ1-2
v_gene: TRBV19

CDR3nt: TGTGCCAGCAGTCTCCTAGCGGGAGTAACAGATACGCAGTATTTT
CDR3aa: CASSLLAGVTDTQYF
abundance: NA
d_gene: TRBD2
j_gene: TRBJ2-3
v_gene: TRBV27

CDR3nt: TGTGCCAGCAGCTTAGAAGGCACCTCTGGAAACACCATATATTTT
CDR3aa: CASSLEGTSGNTIYF
abundance: few
d_gene: NA
j_gene: TRBJ1-3
v_gene: TRBV7-2

CDR3nt: TGTGCCAGTAGTGAACTAGCTACCGTCGGGGTTGAGCAGTTCTTC
CDR3aa: CASSELATVGVEQFF
abundance: NA
d_gene: NA
j_gene: TRBJ2-1
v_gene: TRBV19

CDR3nt: TGTGCCAGCAGCCCTGGGACTAGCGGGGATAAAGATACGCAGTATTTT
CDR3aa: CASSPGTSGDKDTQYF
abundance: NA
d_gene: TRBD2
j_gene: TRBJ2-3
v_gene: TRBV28

CDR3nt: TGTGCCAGCAGCTTCTCCGAGCGGGAGCTTGCCGGGGAGCTGTTTTTT
CDR3aa: CASSFSERELAGELFF
abundance: NA
d_gene: TRBD2
j_gene: TRBJ2-2
v_gene: TRBV11-2

CDR3nt: TGTGCCAGCAGCCAATTGGCAGGGGTTGAAGCTTTCTTT
CDR3aa: CASSQLAGVEAFF
abundance: NA
d_gene: NA
j_gene: TRBJ1-1
v_gene: TRBV3-1/TRBV3-2

CDR3nt: TGTGCCAGCAGCCTGCGACTAGCGGGAGTAGGTGAGCAGTTCTTC
CDR3aa: CASSLRLAGVGEQFF
abundance: NA
d_gene: TRBD2
j_gene: TRBJ2-1
v_gene: TRBV3-1/TRBV3-2

CDR3nt: TGTGCCAGCCTGTCCGGGAGGAGGTCCTACAATGAGCAGTTCTTC
CDR3aa: CASLSGRRSYNEQFF
abundance: NA
d_gene: TRBD2
j_gene: TRBJ2-1
v_gene: TRBV5-6

CDR3nt: TGTGCCACCAGCAGAGAAGGGTTGATTGAAAAACTGTTTTTT
CDR3aa: CATSREGLIEKLFF
abundance: few
d_gene: NA
j_gene: TRBJ1-4
v_gene: TRBV15

CDR3nt: TGTGCCAGCAGTTTAGGGACCGCCGGGTATTCACCCCTCCACTTT
CDR3aa: CASSLGTAGYSPLHF
abundance: once
d_gene: NA
j_gene: TRBJ1-6
v_gene: TRBV6-5

CDR3nt: TGCGCCAGCAGCCGTACGGGGACGGCCCAGAGGCAGTACTTC
CDR3aa: CASSRTGTAQRQYF
abundance: NA
d_gene: NA
j_gene: TRBJ2-7
v_gene: TRBV5-1

CDR3nt: TGTGCCAGCCGTTCAGGTATCAATCAGCCCCAGCATTTT
CDR3aa: CASRSGINQPQHF
abundance: NA
d_gene: NA
j_gene: TRBJ1-5
v_gene: TRBV12-3/TRBV12-4

CDR3nt: TGTGCCAGTAGTATGGCGGGTTTTGGGGACTACGAGCAGTACTTC
CDR3aa: CASSMAGFGDYEQYF
abundance: NA
d_gene: NA
j_gene: TRBJ2-7
v_gene: TRBV19

CDR3nt: TGTGCCACTACCGGGACAGGGTTTGATACGCAGTATTTT
CDR3aa: CATTGTGFDTQYF
abundance: once
d_gene: TRBD1
j_gene: TRBJ2-3
v_gene: TRBV28

CDR3nt: TGTGCCAGCAGCGATCCGATGGGACTAGCGGGAGGTTCTATGTTCTTC
CDR3aa: CASSDPMGLAGGSMFF
abundance: few
d_gene: TRBD2
j_gene: TRBJ2-1
v_gene: TRBV7-3

CDR3nt: TGTGCCAGCAGCTTCGCTCAGACTAGCGTAAATACGCAGTATTTT
CDR3aa: CASSFAQTSVNTQYF
abundance: NA
d_gene: TRBD2
j_gene: TRBJ2-3
v_gene: TRBV7-9

CDR3nt: TGTGCCAGTAGTCGGGAAACCCTCACCGAGCAGTACTTC
CDR3aa: CASSRETLTEQYF
abundance: NA
d_gene: NA
j_gene: TRBJ2-7
v_gene: TRBV19

CDR3nt: TGCGCCCCCAGGGCGGGAGCTCATGAGCAGTTCTTC
CDR3aa: CAPRAGAHEQFF
abundance: NA
d_gene: TRBD2
j_gene: TRBJ2-1
v_gene: TRBV10-1

CDR3nt: TGTGCCAGCAGCATCCTAGCGGGAGGAGCCTACAATGAGCAGTTCTTC
CDR3aa: CASSILAGGAYNEQFF
abundance: NA
d_gene: TRBD2
j_gene: TRBJ2-1
v_gene: TRBV9

CDR3nt: TGTGCCAGCAGCCGACAGGACCGGTGGAACTCCTACGAGCAGTACTTC
CDR3aa: CASSRQDRWNSYEQYF
abundance: NA
d_gene: NA
j_gene: TRBJ2-7
v_gene: TRBV7-8

CDR3nt: TGTGCCACCAGCAAAGCGGGGACAGTATACAATGAGCAGTTCTTC
CDR3aa: CATSKAGTVYNEQFF
abundance: few
d_gene: NA
j_gene: TRBJ2-1
v_gene: TRBV24-1

CDR3nt: TGTGCCAGCAGTGCAGATTACGATCAGCCCCAGCATTTT
CDR3aa: CASSADYDQPQHF
abundance: NA
d_gene: NA
j_gene: TRBJ1-5
v_gene: TRBV2

CDR3nt: TGTGCCAGCAGTTTATACCCCGTGGAGACCCAGTACTTC
CDR3aa: CASSLYPVETQYF
abundance: NA
d_gene: NA
j_gene: TRBJ2-5
v_gene: TRBV12-3/TRBV12-4

CDR3nt: TGTGCCAGTAGTAGAAACAGCGGAAATACGCAGTATTTT
CDR3aa: CASSRNSGNTQYF
abundance: NA
d_gene: NA
j_gene: TRBJ2-3
v_gene: TRBV19

CDR3nt: TGTGCCAGCAGCTCCTCTAGCGGGAACGAGCAGTACTTC
CDR3aa: CASSSSSGNEQYF
abundance: NA
d_gene: TRBD2
j_gene: TRBJ2-7
v_gene: TRBV6-5

CDR3nt: TGTGCCAGCTCACCAAAGGACATTAACTCTGGAAACACCATATATTTT
CDR3aa: CASSPKDINSGNTIYF
abundance: NA
d_gene: NA
j_gene: TRBJ1-3
v_gene: TRBV18